This T cell receptor (beta chain) appears in the sequencing data of a study of beta chain features in type 1 diabetes. All of the isolated RNA was reverse transcribed, so expressed TCRB transcripts were sequenced. Repertoires were generated with immunoSEQ multiplex PCR, while TCRdb's copy carries only in-frame clones and drops some. The sample holds under 350,000 clones, around 7.3% seen once. Study-wide results and limits: TCRB CDR3s were moderately but significantly shorter in Type 1 diabetes patients in all four CD4+ subsets. In type 1 diabetes patients, VDJ junctions had fewer insertions; deletions at these junctions were more frequent.

This clone occurred a few times. As yet, its antigen is unknown. Without exception, sorted populations had purity beyond 95%. This CDR3 has 15 amino acids. V trimming: 6 bases; J trimming: 3 bases; junction bases outside the gene matches: 8. CDR1 KGHSH and CDR2 LQKENI come from the germline V gene. Sequencing input: central memory CD4+ T cells from blood. The genes are TRBV18 and TRBJ1-5, with TRBD1 matching 7 bases. This sequence originates from a woman aged 18-29 years in good health. In DNA form, the CDR3 reads TGTGCCAGCTCGCCGACAGGGAATAACAATCAGCCCCAGCATTTT. Residues: CASSPTGNNNQPQHF.